Shown below are 8 T cell receptor beta chains from a single sample sequenced in a study of beta chain features in type 1 diabetes. Findings of the study overall: Significant though moderate, a shortening of TCRB CDR3s appeared in all four CD4+ subsets of Type 1 diabetes patients.

The antigens these receptors bind are not known. What was sequenced were expressed TCRB transcripts, since all of the isolated RNA had been reverse transcribed. TCRdb's copy holds only in-frame clones and misses some; the assay was immunoSEQ multiplex PCR. Of nearly 700,000 clones in the sample, around 15% were seen once. Sequencing input: naive CD4+ T cells from blood. Every receptor here comes from a man aged 18-30 years with type 1 diabetes.

This clone was detected only a few times. This chain connects TRBV30 to TRBJ1-2, with D hard to call. The V gene lost 0 bases and the J gene lost 8 bases, with 10 bases spanning the gap. The germline gives CDR1 GTSNPN, CDR2 SVGIG (reference sequence). This CDR3 is 12 amino acids long. The CDR3: CAWSVRSEGYTF. DNA of the CDR3: TGTGCCTGGAGTGTGAGATCTGAGGGCTACACCTTC.

As DNA, the CDR3 is TGTGCCAGCAGTTACATCCAAGATACGCAGTATTTT. This sequence encodes CASSYIQDTQYF. The J gene is TRBJ2-3, the V gene TRBV6-5; D is ambiguous. The ends were cut back, 2 bases at V and 5 bases at J, with 5 bases in the middle. The CDR3 is 12 amino acids. CDR1 is MNHEY and CDR2 is SVGAGI in the germline V gene.

The chain combines TRBV7-6 with TRBJ1-1; D not resolved. Germline-derived CDR1 and CDR2 are SGHVS and FNYEAQ. The CDR3 has 13 residues. The V end was cut by 2 bases, the J end by 1 base, with 5 bases between. The CDR3 DNA reads TGTGCCAGCAGCTTAAACCAGAACACTGAAGCTTTCTTT. Translated: CASSLNQNTEAFF.

This clone was counted many times. The rearrangement joins TRBV14 to TRBJ2-4, with D uncertain. The CDR3 has 14 amino acids. Trimming took off 1 base at V and 8 bases at J, with 12 bases between the two ends. Germline V CDR1 and CDR2: SGHDN, FVKESK. The CDR3 sequence is CASSQGHFEDIQYF. As DNA, the CDR3 is TGTGCCAGCAGCCAAGGGCACTTCGAGGACATTCAGTACTTC.

The V gene is TRBV30, the J gene TRBJ1-1; a possible D gene is TRBD1 (5 bases). Germline CDR1 and CDR2: GTSNPN and SVGIG (reference sequence). The CDR3 is 13 residues long. V was cut by 4 bases and J by 6 bases, with 15 bases left in between. This CDR3 reads CAWISTVVAEAFF. The CDR3 DNA reads TGTGCCTGGATTTCGACAGTTGTGGCTGAAGCTTTCTTT.

V and J are TRBV30 and TRBJ2-3; D is unclear. There are 15 residues in the CDR3. V was trimmed by 1 base and J by 4 bases, leaving 15 bases between them. Germline loops: CDR1 GTSNPN, CDR2 SVGIG (reference sequence). CDR3 in amino acids: CAWSAETRLADTQYF. The CDR3 coding sequence is TGTGCCTGGAGTGCAGAAACGAGATTAGCAGATACGCAGTATTTT. Full variable domain (rest looked up from reference TRBV30 and TRBJ2-3): SQTIHQWPATLVQPVGSPLSLECTVEGTSNPNLYWYRQAAGRGLQLLFYSVGIGQISSEVPQNLSASRPQDRQFILSSKKLLLSDSGFYLCAWSAETRLADTQYFGPGTRLTVL.

This clone was counted between two and nine times. The chain has TRBV30 and TRBJ2-3; D remains ambiguous. The V gene's germline CDR1 is GTSNPN and CDR2 SVGIG (reference sequence). CDR3 length: 13 amino acids. V shed 0 bases and J shed 6 bases, with 10 bases lying between them. As DNA, the CDR3 is TGTGCCTGGAGTGTACAGCCTGGGGATACGCAGTATTTT. Translated: CAWSVQPGDTQYF.

This clone was observed a few times. This rearrangement joins TRBV7-9 to TRBJ2-1, with D possibly matching TRBD2 (6 bases). CDR3 length: 13 residues. Germline V CDR1 and CDR2: SEHNR, FQNEAQ (reference sequence). Trimming took off 5 bases at V and 6 bases at J, with 11 bases between the two ends. The CDR3 DNA is TGTGCCAGCAGCCCCGGGAGAGTCAATGAGCAGTTCTTC. It encodes CASSPGRVNEQFF.